Listed below are T cell receptor beta chains from one sample, sequenced in a study of beta chain features in type 1 diabetes. Assay used: immunoSEQ multiplex PCR; TCRdb lists only in-frame clones, some missing. The sample holds 600,000 or so clones, more than 12% seen once. The specimen was naive CD4+ T cells from blood. Receptor source: a man aged 18 to 29 with type 1 diabetes. The CDR3 runs from the conserved cysteine through the conserved F or W. Fields, in order: clone size, V gene, D gene, J gene, CDR3 protein, CDR3 DNA. The D gene is left open where the match is weak. Clone sizes are given selectively: once, few, many, or a class where the clone is expanded.

>few|TRBV7-2|.|TRBJ2-3
CASSPLFLSTDTQYF
TGTGCCAGCAGCCCTCTTTTCCTGAGCACAGATACGCAGTATTTT
>.|TRBV7-9|TRBD2|TRBJ2-7
CASSPNQGLAGGYEQYF
TGTGCCAGCAGCCCCAACCAGGGACTAGCGGGAGGCTACGAGCAGTACTTC
>few|TRBV7-2|.|TRBJ2-1
CASSLFMGDEQFF
TGTGCCAGCAGCTTATTTATGGGGGATGAGCAGTTCTTC
>.|TRBV6-5|.|TRBJ2-7
CASRQGRFYEQYF
TGTGCCAGCAGGCAGGGGAGGTTTTACGAGCAGTACTTC
>.|TRBV11-2|.|TRBJ2-7
CASSQGRGNYEQYF
TGTGCCAGCAGCCAGGGGCGGGGGAATTACGAGCAGTACTTC
>few|TRBV30|.|TRBJ2-7
CAWSVWLSYEQYF
TGTGCCTGGAGTGTATGGTTATCCTACGAGCAGTACTTC
>.|TRBV5-6|.|TRBJ2-2
CASSLIAGELFF
TGTGCCAGCAGCTTGATCGCCGGGGAGCTGTTTTTT
>.|TRBV9|.|TRBJ2-2
CASGTGNRHTGELFF
TGTGCCAGCGGGACCGGCAACCGCCACACCGGGGAGCTGTTTTTT
>.|TRBV9|.|TRBJ2-1
CASSVSVVATNNEQFF
TGTGCCAGCAGCGTAAGCGTTGTGGCTACTAACAATGAGCAGTTCTTC
>.|TRBV19|TRBD2|TRBJ2-7
CASSSSGGYEQYF
TGTGCCAGTAGTTCGAGCGGGGGCTACGAGCAGTACTTC
>.|TRBV15|.|TRBJ2-5
CATSRDLGLETQYF
TGTGCCACCAGCAGAGATCTTGGTTTAGAGACCCAGTACTTC
>.|TRBV29-1|TRBD1|TRBJ1-4
CSVDRDEKLFF
TGCAGCGTGGACAGGGACGAAAAACTGTTTTTT
>.|TRBV9|.|TRBJ2-7
CASSPLGSSYEQYF
TGTGCCAGCAGCCCCTTGGGGAGCTCCTACGAGCAGTACTTC
>.|TRBV7-9|TRBD1|TRBJ1-2
CASSPGQGASGYTF
TGTGCCAGCAGCCCAGGACAGGGGGCGTCTGGCTACACCTTC
>once|TRBV7-8|TRBD2|TRBJ2-1
CASTLLAGVNEQFF
TGTGCCAGCACCCTTTTAGCGGGAGTCAATGAGCAGTTCTTC
>few|TRBV5-4|.|TRBJ1-2
CASSLEGNYGYTF
TGTGCCAGCAGCTTGGAAGGGAACTATGGCTACACCTTC